This TCR beta chain originates from a study of T cell responses to AZD1222 COVID-19 vaccine. For the study at large: Some second doses came at about 4 weeks and others at about 12 weeks; these were pooled.

Germline V gives CDR1 SEHNR, CDR2 FQNEAQ (reference sequence). The J segment lost 9 bases and the V segment lost 6 bases, leaving 11 bases of the junction unmatched. The CDR3 loop spans 16 amino acids. Some clones are missing from TCRdb's copy, which holds only in-frame ones; the method was immunoSEQ multiplex PCR. The data contain 110,000 or so clones, 70% to 90% of them singletons. Findings of the study overall: Epitopes outside B.1.351 and B.1.1.7 mutated regions reportedly drew nearly half of spike TCRs. There were repertoire samples only from the period after the peak T cell response. White British people made up most donors, females outnumbered males, and clonal diversity was possibly underestimated.

In regard to this clone: The target antigen is unknown.

Sequences were derived from peripheral blood, sampled on day 0 of AZD1222 vaccination. The sequence derives from an adult in good health. The chain carries TRBV7-9 and TRBJ2-1; 13 bases map to TRBD2. CDR3 in DNA: TGTGCCAGCAGGGGGCCGGGACTAGCGGGACTGGGTGAGCAGTTCTTC. Its translation: CASRGPGLAGLGEQFF.